Presented here are 24 T cell receptor beta chains from one specimen sequenced in a study of Ad26.COV2.S vaccination and SARS-CoV-2 variants. Treatment meaning: about 20 received Ad26.COV2.S at low or high dose, single or two shots; about 5 received placebo; per-sample allocation not given. Sampling was performed 63 days after the first vaccine or placebo injection. The method was immunoSEQ multiplex PCR; TCRdb's version includes in-frame clones alone and lacks a portion of them. This sample has fewer than 600,000 clones, with around 89% found just once. Sequenced here: peripheral blood, sampled in a trial of Ad26.COV2.S vaccine versus placebo. The receptors derive from a person aged 18 to 65 who received the Ad26.COV2.S COVID-19 vaccine or a placebo.

The chain uses TRBV3-1 (or the pseudogene TRBV3-2) and TRBJ1-6, with TRBD1 as a possible D gene (6 bases). The CDR3 runs 16 residues. Germline CDR1 LGHDT, CDR2 YNNKEL (reference sequence). V lost 2 bases to trimming and J lost 5 bases, with 13 bases between them. The CDR3 coding sequence is TGTGCCAGCAGCCAACTCACAGGGTTGAATAATTCACCCCTCCACTTT. This codes for CASSQLTGLNNSPLHF.

J is TRBJ1-5 and V is TRBV7-6; D is undetermined. Germline CDR1 and CDR2: SGHVS and FNYEAQ. The ends were cut back, 1 base at V and 7 bases at J, with 8 bases in the middle. This CDR3 comprises 13 residues. The CDR3 DNA sequence: TGTGCCAGCAGCTTAGGGGAGGTCCAGCCCCAGCATTTT. Translated, it gives CASSLGEVQPQHF.

This clone was seen once. The rearrangement uses TRBV6-2 or TRBV6-3 and TRBJ1-2; maybe TRBD1 (5 bases). V lost 0 bases, J lost 4 bases, and 9 bases lay in between. This CDR3 is built from 14 residues. Germline assignment: CDR1 MNHEY and CDR2 SVGEGT. CDR3 bases: TGTGCCAGCAGTTACTCGAGGGGAGGCTATGGCTACACCTTC. It is translated as CASSYSRGGYGYTF.

V is TRBV7-3 and J is TRBJ2-1; D is unresolved. Germline assignment: CDR1 SGHTA and CDR2 FQGTGA. The V end was cut by 2 bases, the J end by 0 bases, with 8 bases between. CDR3 length equals 15 residues. The CDR3 sequence: CASSLVRASYNEQFF. CDR3 bases: TGTGCCAGCAGCTTAGTGAGAGCCTCCTACAATGAGCAGTTCTTC. Drawing the rest from reference TRBV7-3 and TRBJ2-1, the complete variable domain is GAGVSQTPSNKVTEKGKYVELRCDPISGHTALYWYRQSLGQGPEFLIYFQGTGAADDSGLPNDRFFAVRPEGSVSTLKIQRTERGDSAVYLCASSLVRASYNEQFFGPGTRLTVL.

CDR3 sequence: CATSEGTSYRTEAFF. The CDR3 bases are TGTGCCACCAGCGAAGGGACCTCGTACCGGACTGAAGCTTTCTTT. The V gene is TRBV15, the J gene TRBJ1-1, with a possible D match to TRBD1 (5 bases). Germline lookup yields CDR1 LNHNV and CDR2 YYDKDF (reference sequence). The ends were cut back, 5 bases at V and 5 bases at J, with 18 bases in the middle. The CDR3 consists of 15 residues.

The chain is built from TRBV6-1 and TRBJ2-2; D not resolved. Trimming took 2 bases from V and 5 from J, leaving 6 bases between them. CDR1 is MNHNS and CDR2 is SASEGT in the germline V gene. The length of the CDR3 is 13 residues. Written as DNA, the CDR3 is TGTGCCAGCAGTGAATGGGCGACCGGGGAGCTGTTTTTT. It codes for CASSEWATGELFF.

The gene calls are TRBV18 and TRBJ1-1; the match to TRBD1 covers 11 bases. CDR1 and CDR2 (germline): KGHSH, LQKENI. With 3 bases clipped from V and 3 bases from J, the junction kept 18 bases outside the gene matches. The CDR3 is 20 residues long. CDR3 region: CASSPFDLPGQGVGDTEAFF. Written as DNA, the CDR3 is TGTGCCAGCTCACCCTTCGACCTACCGGGACAGGGGGTCGGGGACACTGAAGCTTTCTTT.

V gene TRBV10-3 combines with J gene TRBJ1-2; weak D call: TRBD1 (5 bases). Germline loops: CDR1 ENHRY, CDR2 SYGVKD. CDR3 length: 15 amino acids. The V end lost 0 bases, the J end lost 3 bases, and 11 bases lay between the germline ends. The DNA for the CDR3 is TGTGCCATCAGTGAGTCAAAAGGGACGGACTATGGCTACACCTTC. Residues: CAISESKGTDYGYTF.

The chain employs TRBV13 and TRBJ2-2; D possibly uses TRBD1 or TRBD2 (5 bases each). V lost 0 bases and J 1 base, leaving 9 bases between the germline ends. CDR3 size: 16 residues. Germline CDR1 and CDR2: PRHDT and FYEKMQ (reference sequence). The CDR3 is CASSLGGPWNTGELFF. CDR3 DNA sequence: TGTGCCAGCAGCTTAGGGGGACCTTGGAACACCGGGGAGCTGTTTTTT.

V gene TRBV3-1 (or the pseudogene TRBV3-2) combines with J gene TRBJ2-1; weak D call: TRBD1 (5 bases). This CDR3 has 18 residues. CDR1 is LGHDT, CDR2 YNNKEL, per germline (reference sequence). V was clipped by 1 base and J by 2 bases, with 18 bases between them. The CDR3: CASSQASGIPLAYNEQFF. The DNA of the CDR3 is TGTGCCAGCAGCCAAGCCTCAGGGATACCCCTCGCCTACAATGAGCAGTTCTTC.

V gene TRBV4-2 combines with J gene TRBJ1-4; 8 bases agree with TRBD1. Germline V lookup: CDR1 LGHNA, CDR2 YNFKEQ. The CDR3 totals 15 residues. The junction had 7 bases not matched to a gene; V was cut back by 3 bases and J by 7 bases. CDR3 coding DNA: TGTGCCAGCAGCCAGCCGACAGGGGAGGTTGAAAAACTGTTTTTT. It codes for CASSQPTGEVEKLFF.

The rearrangement joins TRBV30 to TRBJ1-1; 9 nucleotides line up with TRBD1. The CDR3 extends over 15 amino acids. Trimming at V came to 0 bases and at J to 1 base, leaving 3 bases not matched to a gene. Germline V gene lookup returns CDR1 GTSNPN and CDR2 SVGIG (reference sequence). In DNA, the CDR3 is TGTGCCTGGAGTGTGTTGGGACAGGGGAACACTGAAGCTTTCTTT. Translation: CAWSVLGQGNTEAFF. Based on the CDR3 plus reference TRBV30 and TRBJ1-1, the full variable domain is SQTIHQWPATLVQPVGSPLSLECTVEGTSNPNLYWYRQAAGRGLQLLFYSVGIGQISSEVPQNLSASRPQDRQFILSSKKLLLSDSGFYLCAWSVLGQGNTEAFFGQGTRLTVV.

This clone was found a few times. This sequence joins TRBV6-2 or TRBV6-3 and TRBJ1-2; the D gene is possibly TRBD1 (6 bases). V lost 5 bases and J lost 7, with 11 bases in between. Germline loops: CDR1 MNHEY, CDR2 SVGEGT. The CDR3 spans 12 residues. As DNA, the CDR3 is TGTGCCAGCAGTAAGGACAGTCGTGGCTACACCTTC. Translating it yields CASSKDSRGYTF.

The chain links TRBV11-2 to TRBJ2-4; D remains ambiguous. CDR1 is SGHAT and CDR2 is FQNNGV in the germline V gene. The CDR3 consists of 15 residues. V gave up 1 base and J gave up 1 base, with 8 bases separating them. CDR3 residues: CASSLGGIAKNIQYF. The CDR3 nucleotides are TGTGCCAGCAGCTTAGGTGGGATCGCCAAAAACATTCAGTACTTC.

V and J are TRBV7-9 and TRBJ2-3; D call uncertain. The V end lost 5 bases, the J end lost 6 bases, and 6 bases lay between the germline ends. The CDR3 runs to 11 residues. Germline V CDR1 and CDR2: SEHNR, FQNEAQ (reference sequence). This chain's CDR3 is CASSQHDTQYF. The CDR3 DNA is TGTGCCAGCAGCCAGCACGATACGCAGTATTTT. Using reference TRBV7-9 and TRBJ2-3 for the parts outside the CDR3, the full variable domain is DTGVSQNPRHKITKRGQNVTFRCDPISEHNRLYWYRQTLGQGPEFLTYFQNEAQLEKSRLLSDRFSAERPKGSFSTLEIQRTEQGDSAMYLCASSQHDTQYFGPGTRLTVL.

This sequence joins TRBV13 and TRBJ2-1; D not resolved. Germline CDR1 reads PRHDT; CDR2 reads FYEKMQ (reference sequence). The CDR3 has 15 residues. Trimming left V 6 bases short and J 3 bases short, with 15 bases between. CDR3 in DNA: TGTGCCAGCAGGCGCCGGGCCCCTTTCTACAATGAGCAGTTCTTC. This translates into CASRRRAPFYNEQFF.

The chain has TRBV2 and TRBJ1-1, with D perhaps TRBD1 (6 bases). Germline CDR1 is SNHLY and CDR2 is FYNNEI. CDR3 length: 14 amino acids. V was cut by 6 bases and J by 2 bases, with 13 bases left in between. CDR3 sequence (DNA): TGTGCCAGCAGGGATTGGGGGCTTAACACTGAAGCTTTCTTT. Its protein is CASRDWGLNTEAFF.

This clone occurred a few times. This sequence joins TRBV28 and TRBJ2-7; D unclear. The germline CDR1 and CDR2 sequences are MDHEN and SYDVKM. V was clipped by 6 bases and J by 2 bases, with 20 bases between them. CDR3 length equals 16 residues. As DNA, the CDR3 is TGTGCCAGCAGCCCCTTCCCGATGGGCCCCACCTACGAGCAGTACTTC. This gives the protein CASSPFPMGPTYEQYF.

The gene calls are TRBV4-1 and TRBJ2-3; no firm D call. The CDR3 has 14 amino acids. Germline lookup yields CDR1 MGHRA and CDR2 YSYEKL. V lost 0 bases and J lost 0, with 4 bases in between. CDR3: CASSQEFSTDTQYF. For the CDR3, the DNA is TGCGCCAGCAGCCAAGAATTCAGCACAGATACGCAGTATTTT.

V and J are TRBV27 and TRBJ1-6; D perhaps matches TRBD1 (5 bases). The CDR3 contains 14 residues. The V end was cut by 4 bases, the J end by 15 bases, with 19 bases between. Per the germline V gene, CDR1 is MNHEY and CDR2 is SMNVEV (reference sequence). CDR3 coding DNA: TGTGCCAGCAGTTCCTCCGGGGCCATCAAGGACCTCCACTTT. Protein product: CASSSSGAIKDLHF.

The genes are TRBV3-1 (or the pseudogene TRBV3-2) and TRBJ2-7; the D is unclear. From germline, CDR1 is LGHDT and CDR2 YNNKEL (reference sequence). The CDR3 consists of 15 residues. Trimming cost V 7 bases and J 2 bases, with 18 bases left between them. The CDR3 region is CASTSLRNNAYEQYF. The CDR3 DNA reads TGTGCCAGCACCTCCCTGAGGAACAACGCCTACGAGCAGTACTTC.

The J gene is TRBJ1-3, the V gene TRBV3-1 (or the pseudogene TRBV3-2); D gene uncertain. Germline-derived CDR1 and CDR2 are LGHDT and YNNKEL (reference sequence). Trimming cost V 8 bases and J 0 bases, with 5 bases left between them. This CDR3 has 12 residues. The CDR3 protein is CASRLSGNTIYF. The CDR3 coding sequence is TGTGCCAGCCGCCTCTCTGGAAACACCATATATTTT.

This clone has only one observation. This rearrangement joins TRBV5-1 to TRBJ2-2, with D unclear. The CDR3 is 14 residues long. Germline CDR1 and CDR2: SGHRS and YFSETQ. V shed 0 bases and J shed 6 bases, with 9 bases lying between them. CDR3 amino acids: CASSLDGAAGELFF. The CDR3 nucleotides read TGCGCCAGCAGCTTGGACGGCGCAGCCGGGGAGCTGTTTTTT.

J is TRBJ2-7 and V is TRBV14; 9 positions match TRBD1. Trimming removed 4 bases from V and 2 bases from J; junction bases left unmatched: 3. CDR1 is SGHDN, CDR2 FVKESK, per germline. This CDR3 is 14 amino acids long. The CDR3, as DNA: TGTGCCAGCAGCCCCAGACAGGGGGCCTACGAGCAGTACTTC. Translated: CASSPRQGAYEQYF.